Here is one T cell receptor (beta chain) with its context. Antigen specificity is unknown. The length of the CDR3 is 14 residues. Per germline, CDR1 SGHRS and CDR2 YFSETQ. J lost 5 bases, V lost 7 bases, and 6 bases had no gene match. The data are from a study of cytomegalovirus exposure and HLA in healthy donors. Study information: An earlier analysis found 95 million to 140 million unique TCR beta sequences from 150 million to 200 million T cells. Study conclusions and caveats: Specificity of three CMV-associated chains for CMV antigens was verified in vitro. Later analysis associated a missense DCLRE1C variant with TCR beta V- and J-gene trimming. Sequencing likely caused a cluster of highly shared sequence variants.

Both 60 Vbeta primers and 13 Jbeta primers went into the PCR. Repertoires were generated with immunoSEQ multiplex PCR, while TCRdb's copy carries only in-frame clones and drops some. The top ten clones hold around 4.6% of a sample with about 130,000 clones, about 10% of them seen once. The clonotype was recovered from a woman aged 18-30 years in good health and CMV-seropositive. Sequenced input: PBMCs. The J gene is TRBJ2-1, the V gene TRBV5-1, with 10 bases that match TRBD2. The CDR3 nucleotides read TGCGCCAGCCGACTGGGACTAGCGAACAATGAGCAGTTCTTC. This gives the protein CASRLGLANNEQFF.